This entry concerns a single TCR beta chain. The antigen remains unidentified. This CDR3 has 15 residues. V lost 4 bases and J lost 4, with 16 bases in between. CDR1 is KGHSY, CDR2 FQNENV, per germline. Data came from immunoSEQ multiplex PCR; TCRdb stores just in-frame clones and leaves some out. This repertoire shows 2 million to 2.5 million clones, roughly 96% found once; its top ten account for 0.1% to 0.15%. This record comes from a study of shared clonotypes between healthy human individuals. Study results and limitations: Few donors limited the genetic and exposure-history diversity represented. Rarefaction showed sorted-subset sequencing was incomplete despite large depth.

This TCR was sampled from a man between 18 and 35 years old in good health. This chain uses TRBV16 with TRBJ1-2; TRBD1 might be the D (6 bases). Sequences were obtained from naive CD4+ T cells sorted from blood. Subset noted: CD45RA+ positively selected. In nucleotides, the CDR3 is TGTGCCAGCAGCCTTGGAAGGCAGGGGTCCTATGGCTACACCTTC. It yields the protein CASSLGRQGSYGYTF.